This TCR beta chain emerged from a study of T cell responses to AZD1222 COVID-19 vaccine. This table comes from immunoSEQ multiplex PCR, and its TCRdb copy is limited to in-frame clones, with some not included. The sample lists roughly 100,000 clones, about 89% occurring once. Germline CDR1 is KGHSH and CDR2 is LQKENI. This CDR3 has 14 residues. Trimming pared 10 bases from V and 0 bases from J, leaving 15 bases between. Remarks on this clone: Its antigen remains unidentified.

Whole-study findings and limits: Sampling that yielded the repertoires occurred only after the peak T cell response. Mapped onto spike, vaccine-associated CD4 TCRs spanned it and were dominant at 160-218 and 743-854. The study found Spike-specific TCR breadth and depth rose after two AZD1222 doses.

The receptor comes from an adult in good health. The V call is TRBV18, the J call TRBJ1-1, with D possibly being TRBD1 (6 bases). The sequencing used peripheral blood, collected on day 0 of AZD1222 vaccination. This CDR3 reads CANKGDTVNTEAFF. The CDR3 DNA is TGTGCCAACAAGGGGGACACTGTGAACACTGAAGCTTTCTTT. The complete variable domain, with remaining parts taken from reference TRBV18 and TRBJ1-1, reads NAGVMQNPRHLVRRRGQEARLRCSPMKGHSHVYWYRQLPEEGLKFMVYLQKENIIDESGMPKERFSAEFPKEGPSILRIQQVVRGDSAAYFCANKGDTVNTEAFFGQGTRLTVV.